The 5 T cell receptor beta chains listed next were all sequenced from one sample in a study of blood T cells in healthy people across ages. Alongside a J-beta primer mix, a sample-barcoded 5' primer served in a second PCR lasting roughly 7 to 11 cycles. In TCRdb, the 5' RACE reads were re-called with MiXCR into one record per CDR3 protein. This table holds 650,000 to 800,000 distinct CDR3 sequences, over 40% found once. Material: blood. The receptors come from a woman over 75 in good health.

The J gene is TRBJ1-6, the V gene TRBV7-9; 7 nucleotides match TRBD1. The V gene end was trimmed by 6 bases and the J gene end by 0 bases; junction bases not matched to a gene: 11. The CDR3 sequence is 18 residues long. Germline CDR1 and CDR2: SEHNR and FQNEAQ (reference sequence). In DNA, the CDR3 is TGTGCCAGCAGACCACAGGGGACCCTAAGCTCCTATAATTCACCCCTCCACTTT. The encoded protein is CASRPQGTLSSYNSPLHF.

With respect to this clonotype: Mismatch with germline at one junction end may stem from a read error. V gene TRBV12-3 or TRBV12-4 combines with J gene TRBJ2-5, with unresolved D. The J call may be mistaken, given a closer DNA end match to TRBJ2-7. This CDR3 is 15 amino acids long. The CDR3 sequence is CASSPFGAHSCEQYF. The CDR3, as DNA: TGTGCCAGCAGCCCCTTTGGAGCCCACTCCTGCGAGCAGTACTTC.

The chain employs TRBV2 and TRBJ2-5; D not resolved. This CDR3 spans 14 amino acids. Trimming took off 0 bases at V and 11 bases at J, with 16 bases between the two ends. Germline-derived CDR1 and CDR2 are SNHLY and FYNNEI. The CDR3 coding sequence is TGTGCCAGCAGTGAAGCGGGCGCCTACAATGAGCAGTACTTC. Its protein is CASSEAGAYNEQYF.

In its sample, this clonotype was seen many times. The chain couples TRBV28 to TRBJ2-1; 8 positions match TRBD1. Trimming removed 5 bases from V and 2 bases from J; junction bases left unmatched: 2. The CDR3 is 14 amino acids. Germline-derived CDR1 and CDR2 are MDHEN and SYDVKM. The CDR3 spells CASSGDRTYNEQFF. The DNA of the CDR3 is TGTGCCAGCAGTGGGGACAGGACCTACAATGAGCAGTTCTTC.

The sample holds a few counts of this clonotype. For the CDR3, the DNA is TGTGCCAGCAGTCAATTGGGGGTTCGCCTCCCGGGACTAGGTACGAACACTGAAGCTTTCTTT. This codes for CASSQLGVRLPGLGTNTEAFF. The chain uses TRBV12-3 or TRBV12-4 and TRBJ1-1; tentative D call: TRBD1 (5 bases). V gave up 5 bases and J gave up 1 base, with 32 bases separating them. CDR3 length equals 21 residues.